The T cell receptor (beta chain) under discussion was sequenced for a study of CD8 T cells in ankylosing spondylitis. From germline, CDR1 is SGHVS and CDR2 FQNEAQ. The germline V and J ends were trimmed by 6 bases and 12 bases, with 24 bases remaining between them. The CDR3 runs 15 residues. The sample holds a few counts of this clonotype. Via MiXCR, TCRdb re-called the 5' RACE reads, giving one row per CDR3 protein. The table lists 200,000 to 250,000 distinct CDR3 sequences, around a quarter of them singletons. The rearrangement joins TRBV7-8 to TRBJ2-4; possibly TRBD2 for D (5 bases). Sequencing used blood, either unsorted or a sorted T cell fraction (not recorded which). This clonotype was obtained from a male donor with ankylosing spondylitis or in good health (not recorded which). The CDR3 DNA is TGTGCCAGCAGTCGGACTGGGAATGAACAATCGGCTCAGTACTTC. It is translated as CASSRTGNEQSAQYF.